Below, 17 T cell receptor beta chains from the same sample are listed, as sequenced in a study of CD8 T cells in ankylosing spondylitis. One entry per CDR3 protein, called by TCRdb with MiXCR from the 5' RACE reads. Here the sample spans 40,000 or so distinct CDR3 sequences, approximately 2.6% being singletons. The sequenced material came from blood, either unsorted or a sorted T cell fraction (not recorded which). These receptors came from a male donor with ankylosing spondylitis or in good health (not recorded which).

This clonotype was picked up many times. The V and J genes are TRBV9 and TRBJ1-2; D is unclear. Deletions cut 0 bases from V and 3 bases from J, with 6 bases between. CDR3 length equals 13 residues. The V gene's germline CDR1 is SGDLS and CDR2 YYNGEE. CDR3 DNA sequence: TGTGCCAGCAGCGTAGCGTCGCACTATGGCTACACCTTC. Translated, it gives CASSVASHYGYTF.

This clonotype was detected many times. J is TRBJ2-3 and V is TRBV9; D is undetermined. In germline, CDR1 is SGDLS, CDR2 YYNGEE. V was clipped by 4 bases and J by 2 bases, with 5 bases between them. The CDR3 contains 12 residues. DNA for the CDR3: TGTGCCAGCAGCTCGAACACAGATACGCAGTATTTT. It encodes CASSSNTDTQYF.

In this sample, this clonotype turned up many times. The chain employs TRBV9 and TRBJ2-7, with 7 bases matching TRBD1. Per the germline V gene, CDR1 is SGDLS and CDR2 is YYNGEE. CDR3 size: 14 residues. V gave up 4 bases and J gave up 0 bases; unmatched junction bases: 4. The CDR3 loop is CASSRTGSSYEQYF. Here the CDR3 DNA reads TGTGCCAGCAGCCGGACAGGAAGCTCCTACGAGCAGTACTTC.

This clonotype occurred many times. The chain recombines TRBV9 with TRBJ2-5; D remains unclear. The CDR3 has 15 residues. Germline lookup yields CDR1 SGDLS and CDR2 YYNGEE. Trimming shortened V by 0 bases and J by 4 bases, and 13 bases separated the two germline ends. CDR3 sequence: CASSVAAAGRETQYF. CDR3 DNA sequence: TGTGCCAGCAGCGTAGCTGCCGCTGGCCGAGAGACCCAGTACTTC.

The V and J genes are TRBV9 and TRBJ2-1; TRBD2 aligns across 14 bases. Germline CDR1 and CDR2: SGDLS and YYNGEE. The CDR3 loop spans 16 amino acids. J lost 8 bases, V lost 5 bases, and 9 bases had no gene match. CDR3 loop: CASSSTGTSGSHEQFF. For the CDR3, the DNA is TGTGCCAGCAGTTCAACCGGGACTAGCGGGAGCCATGAGCAGTTCTTC.

This clonotype was seen at least ten times. This chain connects TRBV9 to TRBJ1-1; D may be TRBD1 (6 bases). The CDR3 has 16 residues. Trimming took off 3 bases at V and 5 bases at J, with 20 bases between the two ends. Germline assignment: CDR1 SGDLS and CDR2 YYNGEE. The CDR3 DNA reads as TGTGCCAGCAGCGCACATTCCCAGGGGCCAAATACTGAAGCTTTCTTT. It encodes CASSAHSQGPNTEAFF.

This clonotype was recorded at least ten times. The V gene is TRBV9, the J gene TRBJ1-4; unclear D gene. Trimming cost V 4 bases and J 8 bases, with 12 bases left between them. The CDR3 extends over 13 amino acids. Germline loops: CDR1 SGDLS, CDR2 YYNGEE. DNA of the CDR3: TGTGCCAGCAGCCTCCGGGAATGGGAAAAACTGTTTTTT. Protein sequence: CASSLREWEKLFF.

In this sample, this clonotype turned up many times. V usage is TRBV9 and J usage is TRBJ1-1; weak D call: TRBD1 (5 bases). The length of the CDR3 is 14 residues. V was clipped by 6 bases and J by 5 bases, with 17 bases between them. Germline CDR1 is SGDLS and CDR2 is YYNGEE. DNA for the CDR3: TGTGCCAGCAACCAAGGAGGGGTGAGAACTGAAGCTTTCTTT. This encodes CASNQGGVRTEAFF.

This clonotype has ten or more counts. This chain uses TRBV9 with TRBJ2-1; tentative D call: TRBD1 (6 bases). Germline CDR1 reads SGDLS; CDR2 reads YYNGEE. This CDR3 is 15 amino acids long. The germline V and J ends were trimmed by 2 bases and 5 bases, with 14 bases remaining between them. In nucleotides, the CDR3 is TGTGCCAGCAGCGTCCTCGCTGGGGGCCACAATGAGCAGTTCTTC. Its protein product is CASSVLAGGHNEQFF.

This clonotype has a count of ten or more. V and J are TRBV9 and TRBJ2-3, with D unclear. The V gene's germline CDR1 is SGDLS and CDR2 YYNGEE. This CDR3 spans 16 amino acids. V was clipped by 2 bases and J by 2 bases, with 15 bases between them. CDR3 in DNA: TGTGCCAGCAGCGTTTTAGCTCAGTTTGCCACAGATACGCAGTATTTT. It encodes CASSVLAQFATDTQYF.

Many counts were recorded for this clonotype. The chain has TRBV9 and TRBJ2-7, with D tentatively TRBD1 (6 bases). The CDR3 is made up of 18 amino acids. CDR1 SGDLS and CDR2 YYNGEE come from the germline V gene. The V end lost 3 bases, the J end lost 2 bases, and 24 bases lay between the germline ends. In DNA form, the CDR3 reads TGTGCCAGCAGCGGACCCCCGTCGCGTGGAGAGGGGGCCTACGAGCAGTACTTC. This translates into CASSGPPSRGEGAYEQYF.

This clonotype was counted ten times or more. The chain joins TRBV9 to TRBJ1-5; 11 bases are shared with TRBD1. Germline CDR1 is SGDLS and CDR2 is YYNGEE. The CDR3 sequence is 15 residues long. The V and J ends lost 4 bases and 8 bases, in that order; junction bases with no gene match: 8. The CDR3 sequence is CASSMGQGVMEPQHF. The CDR3 coding sequence is TGTGCCAGCAGCATGGGACAGGGGGTCATGGAGCCCCAGCATTTT.

This clonotype was counted ten times or more. The J gene is TRBJ1-3, the V gene TRBV9; D not resolved. The V gene's germline CDR1 is SGDLS and CDR2 YYNGEE. This CDR3 has 13 residues. Trimming took 7 bases from V and 3 from J, leaving 11 bases between them. CDR3 region: CASGKEGGNTIYF. CDR3 in DNA: TGTGCCAGCGGTAAAGAGGGTGGAAACACCATATATTTT.

This clonotype was seen repeatedly, ten times or more. The chain links TRBV9 to TRBJ2-5, with 11 bases lining up with TRBD2. This CDR3 spans 14 amino acids. V gave up 0 bases and J gave up 8 bases; unmatched junction bases: 3. The germline V gene encodes CDR1 SGDLS and CDR2 YYNGEE. This CDR3 is CASSVDLAGGTQYF. For the CDR3, the DNA is TGTGCCAGCAGCGTAGACCTAGCGGGAGGTACCCAGTACTTC.

This clonotype has ten or more counts. The chain uses TRBV9 and TRBJ1-1; D is uncertain. Between the trimmed V and J ends, which lost 0 bases and 8 bases, there was a span of 17 bases. Germline-derived CDR1 and CDR2 are SGDLS and YYNGEE. The CDR3 has 15 amino acids. The CDR3 spells CASSVEGRPSREAFF. As DNA, the CDR3 is TGTGCCAGCAGCGTAGAAGGTCGGCCTAGCCGGGAAGCTTTCTTT.

This clonotype has a count of ten or more. Here the CDR3 DNA reads TGTGCCAGCAACCAGGGACTAGCATATAATGAGCAGTTCTTC. Amino acids: CASNQGLAYNEQFF. The chain combines TRBV9 with TRBJ2-1; 9 bases are shared with TRBD2. Germline V CDR1 and CDR2: SGDLS, YYNGEE. V was pared by 6 bases and J by 7 bases, with 8 bases of the junction left unmatched. The CDR3 is made up of 14 amino acids.

This clonotype turned up a few times. The chain has TRBV9 and TRBJ1-1; 7 positions agree with TRBD1. V lost 0 bases and J lost 7; bases outside the gene matches: 3. This CDR3 region has 13 residues. Germline V gene sequence: CDR1 SGDLS, CDR2 YYNGEE. CDR3 DNA sequence: TGTGCCAGCAGCGTAGAATGGGACAGTGAAGCTTTCTTT. Translated: CASSVEWDSEAFF.